This entry lists 11 T cell receptor beta chains sequenced from one sample in a study of T cell responses to AZD1222 COVID-19 vaccine. This table comes from immunoSEQ multiplex PCR, and its TCRdb copy is limited to in-frame clones, with some not included. The table lists 150,000 to 200,000 clones, 85% to 95% of them singletons. The starting material was peripheral blood, obtained on day 0 of AZD1222 vaccination. The receptor set was obtained from an adult in good health.

The CDR3 nucleotides are TGTGCCAGCAGACCAGGGGGAGGGTACACCGGGGAGCTGTTTTTT. Its translation is CASRPGGGYTGELFF. The chain carries TRBV28 and TRBJ2-2; tentatively, D is TRBD1 or TRBD2 (7 bases each). V shed 6 bases and J shed 3 bases, with 14 bases lying between them. The germline V gene has CDR1 MDHEN and CDR2 SYDVKM. The CDR3 contains 15 residues.

The chain uses TRBV11-2 and TRBJ2-1, with 7 bases fitting TRBD2. V trimming: 0 bases; J trimming: 8 bases; junction bases outside the gene matches: 4. Germline CDR1 is SGHAT and CDR2 is FQNNGV. The CDR3 is 14 amino acids. CDR3 amino acids: CASSLDGGSYEQFF. CDR3 DNA sequence: TGTGCCAGCAGCTTAGATGGCGGGAGTTATGAGCAGTTCTTC.

The chain has TRBV19 and TRBJ2-1, with TRBD2 matching 10 bases. V dropped 7 bases and J dropped 6; count of bases not matched to a gene: 9. The CDR3 has 15 amino acids. CDR1 is LNHDA, CDR2 SQIVND, per germline (reference sequence). The CDR3 reads CASTLAGEYSNEQFF. The DNA of the CDR3 is TGTGCCAGTACGCTAGCGGGAGAATATAGCAATGAGCAGTTCTTC.

The chain links TRBV5-1 to TRBJ1-1, with 7 bases lining up with TRBD1. This CDR3 comprises 16 residues. Germline lookup yields CDR1 SGHRS and CDR2 YFSETQ. With 5 bases clipped from V and 0 bases from J, the junction kept 10 bases outside the gene matches. The CDR3 region is CASRYQQGLMNTEAFF. CDR3 in DNA: TGCGCCAGCAGGTATCAACAGGGGTTGATGAACACTGAAGCTTTCTTT.

The rearrangement links TRBV5-1 to TRBJ2-3, with 9 bases lining up with TRBD2. This CDR3 has 16 residues. Germline V gene lookup returns CDR1 SGHRS and CDR2 YFSETQ. Trimming at V came to 0 bases and at J to 5 bases, leaving 7 bases not matched to a gene. CDR3 sequence: CASSLDAGGPGDTQYF. The CDR3 nucleotides are TGCGCCAGCAGCTTGGATGCGGGGGGGCCCGGAGATACGCAGTATTTT.

This rearrangement joins TRBV5-6 to TRBJ2-4; 7 positions agree with TRBD2. Germline CDR1 reads SGHDT; CDR2 reads YYEEEE. This CDR3 has 17 residues. J was trimmed by 1 base and V by 0 bases; bases with no gene match: 7. The CDR3 DNA reads as TGTGCCAGCAGCTTGGAGCGGGGCCTATTCGCCAAAAACATTCAGTACTTC. Translated: CASSLERGLFAKNIQYF.

The J gene is TRBJ2-1, the V gene TRBV13, with TRBD2 identical over 9 bases. This CDR3 has 16 residues. Per germline, CDR1 PRHDT and CDR2 FYEKMQ (reference sequence). After removal of 4 bases from V and 5 bases from J, the junction contained 9 bases not matched to a gene. The CDR3 is CASSSPSAGGHNEQFF. CDR3 DNA sequence: TGTGCCAGCAGCTCACCCTCGGCGGGGGGGCACAATGAGCAGTTCTTC.

This clone came up once. The rearrangement joins TRBV5-1 to TRBJ1-3, with D possibly being TRBD1 (5 bases). CDR3 size: 15 residues. Looked up from germline, CDR1 is SGHRS and CDR2 is YFSETQ. V lost 4 bases and J 4 bases, leaving 15 bases between the germline ends. This CDR3 is CASSPRGPVGNTIYF. The DNA of the CDR3 is TGCGCCAGCAGCCCGAGGGGTCCCGTGGGAAACACCATATATTTT. The whole variable domain, remainder taken from reference TRBV5-1 and TRBJ1-3, is KAGVTQTPRYLIKTRGQQVTLSCSPISGHRSVSWYQQTPGQGLQFLFEYFSETQRNKGNFPGRFSGRQFSNSRSEMNVSTLELGDSALYLCASSPRGPVGNTIYFGEGSWLTVV.

This rearrangement joins TRBV19 to TRBJ2-7; 7 nucleotides align to TRBD1. J was trimmed by 4 bases and V by 5 bases; bases with no gene match: 11. The CDR3 extends over 15 amino acids. Germline CDR1 is LNHDA and CDR2 is SQIVND (reference sequence). The CDR3 here is CASSPQGTSEYEQYF. DNA for the CDR3: TGTGCCAGTAGTCCACAGGGGACCTCGGAATACGAGCAGTACTTC.

The rearrangement joins TRBV19 to TRBJ1-1; 8 positions match TRBD1. Germline CDR1 LNHDA, CDR2 SQIVND (reference sequence). CDR3 length equals 14 residues. With 9 bases clipped from V and 2 bases from J, the junction kept 8 bases outside the gene matches. The DNA for the CDR3 is TGTGCCAGCCTCCAGGGGGCAGGAAACACTGAAGCTTTCTTT. Translated: CASLQGAGNTEAFF.

The chain combines TRBV6-5 with TRBJ1-2; 9 nucleotides match TRBD1. Germline CDR1 MNHEY, CDR2 SVGAGI. The J segment lost 4 bases and the V segment lost 9 bases, leaving 12 bases of the junction unmatched. This CDR3 has 15 amino acids. CDR3 sequence reads: CASRAEDRGGYGYTF. The DNA of the CDR3 is TGTGCCAGTAGGGCCGAGGACAGGGGAGGCTATGGCTACACCTTC.